This T cell receptor beta chain was retrieved from a study of memory CD4+ T cells and cytomegalovirus serostatus. A remark on this clone: Its antigen remains unknown.

The sort gate was single viable CD3+CD4+CD8-CD45RO+ cells for memory CD4+ T cells. Serum IgG to CMV pp150, pp28, p38 and p52 defined serostatus. Germline V lookup: CDR1 MDHEN, CDR2 SYDVKM. Trimming stripped 8 bases from V and 5 bases from J, with 12 bases between. The CDR3 extends over 13 amino acids. The method was immunoSEQ multiplex PCR; TCRdb's version includes in-frame clones alone and lacks a portion of them. The table records tens of thousands of clones, 70% to 80% of them present only once. Study-wide points: CMV serostatus prediction reached median AUC 0.95, or 0.91 with US-trained model. Each of approximately 61 CMV-associated TCRbeta sequences occurred in one to five individuals.

The chain joins TRBV28 to TRBJ1-4; the D gene is possibly TRBD1 (5 bases). The source is an adult in good health and CMV-seropositive. The sample was memory CD4+ T cells from blood. DNA of the CDR3: TGTGCCAGCCGATTTGGGGGGAATGAAAAACTGTTTTTT. Amino acids: CASRFGGNEKLFF.